A single sample is the source of the 18 T cell receptor beta chains below, sequenced in a study of T cells in Graves' hyperthyroidism and ophthalmopathy. Amplified regions were TCR beta CDR3 sequences from RNA transcripts. Researchers ran a first-round RT-PCR on the TCR CDR3 using the HTBI primer set. TCRdb analysed the multiplex PCR reads with MiXCR anew, one entry per CDR3 protein. The sample consists of about 180,000 distinct CDR3 sequences, more than 15% of them appearing once. Sequenced: blood. The receptors shown here come from a woman aged 45-65 years with Graves' hyperthyroidism.

The genes are TRBV4-1 and TRBJ1-4, with D unresolved. CDR1 and CDR2 (germline): MGHRA, YSYEKL. The CDR3 loop spans 13 amino acids. V shed 1 base and J shed 5 bases, with 5 bases lying between them. Written as DNA, the CDR3 is TGCGCCAGCAGCCAAGGGCGGAATGAAAAACTGTTTTTT. It yields the protein CASSQGRNEKLFF.

In regard to this clonotype: A much larger clone differs by one base, so this may be a read error. The V call is TRBV2, the J call TRBJ1-5; D may be TRBD1 (5 bases). This CDR3 is built from 14 residues. With 8 bases removed from V and 4 bases from J, the gap between germline ends came to 15 bases. Germline V gene sequence: CDR1 SNHLY, CDR2 FYNNEI. As DNA, the CDR3 is TGTGCCAGCGGGGACCGCCGCTCAAATCAGCCCCAGCATTTT. This gives the protein CASGDRRSNQPQHF.

This clonotype was counted ten times or more. The chain couples TRBV12-3 or TRBV12-4 to TRBJ2-7; 8 bases line up with TRBD1. The J segment lost 5 bases and the V segment lost 4 bases, leaving 1 base of the junction unmatched. The CDR3 loop spans 12 amino acids. CDR3 bases: TGTGCCAGCAGTTACAGGGGGAACGAGCAGTACTTC. Translation: CASSYRGNEQYF.

This clonotype has more than one count but fewer than ten. The chain employs TRBV29-1 and TRBJ1-1, with D perhaps matching TRBD1 (6 bases). Germline assignment: CDR1 SQVTM and CDR2 ANQGSEA. The germline V and J ends were trimmed by 7 bases and 0 bases, with 12 bases remaining between them. The CDR3 covers 13 residues. CDR3: CSAGTNMNTEAFF. The CDR3 nucleotides are TGCAGCGCCGGGACAAACATGAACACTGAAGCTTTCTTT.

This clonotype was seen repeatedly, ten times or more. The rearrangement joins TRBV5-1 to TRBJ1-1; weak D call: TRBD1 (5 bases). The germline CDR1 and CDR2 sequences are SGHRS and YFSETQ. V was trimmed by 1 base and J by 4 bases, leaving 14 bases between them. This CDR3 spans 15 amino acids. The DNA of the CDR3 is TGCGCCAGCAGCTTGTTGTCAGGGTCCTTCACTGAAGCTTTCTTT. Translating it yields CASSLLSGSFTEAFF.

This clonotype was picked up many times. This sequence joins TRBV6-5 and TRBJ1-6, with a tentative D call TRBD1 (6 bases). V lost 2 bases and J lost 6, with 8 bases in between. Germline CDR1 is MNHEY and CDR2 is SVGAGI. The CDR3 extends over 14 amino acids. The CDR3 sequence: CASSYQGINSPLHF. CDR3 DNA sequence: TGTGCCAGCAGTTACCAGGGGATTAATTCACCCCTCCACTTT.

This clonotype has ten or more counts. The chain links TRBV6-2 or TRBV6-3 to TRBJ2-3; no definite D call. This CDR3 region has 13 residues. The germline gives CDR1 MNHEY, CDR2 SVGEGT. Trimming took off 4 bases at V and 4 bases at J, with 9 bases between the two ends. In nucleotides, the CDR3 is TGTGCCAGCAGTTTTTATAGTTCAGATACGCAGTATTTT. This encodes CASSFYSSDTQYF.

As to this clonotype: Given a much more abundant clone one base away, this may be a read error. The CDR3 sequence: CASIGARGTAQYF. Written as DNA, the CDR3 is TGTGCCAGTATTGGGGCCAGGGGCACGGCCCAGTACTTC. The chain uses TRBV19 and TRBJ2-5; D may be TRBD1 (6 bases). The CDR3 runs 13 residues. V lost 7 bases and J 9 bases, leaving 18 bases between the germline ends. Looked up from germline, CDR1 is LNHDA and CDR2 is SQIVND (reference sequence).

This clonotype was picked up many times. V is TRBV12-3 or TRBV12-4 and J is TRBJ2-6; D is uncertain. Between the trimmed V and J ends, which lost 3 bases and 2 bases, there was a span of 8 bases. The CDR3 covers 15 residues. CDR3 in DNA: TGTGCCAGCAGTTTTCGCCAGGCTGGGGCCAACGTCCTGACTTTC. Residues: CASSFRQAGANVLTF.

This clonotype has a count of ten or more. This rearrangement joins TRBV6-1 to TRBJ2-1, with 9 positions matching TRBD1. CDR3 length: 15 amino acids. Germline assignment: CDR1 MNHNS and CDR2 SASEGT. J was trimmed by 6 bases and V by 8 bases; bases with no gene match: 11. The CDR3 is CASAAGTGKGNEQFF. The CDR3 DNA is TGTGCCAGCGCGGCCGGGACAGGGAAAGGCAATGAGCAGTTCTTC.

This chain uses TRBV9 with TRBJ1-4; no clear D gene. This CDR3 comprises 14 residues. The germline CDR1 and CDR2 sequences are SGDLS and YYNGEE. Trimming took off 4 bases at V and 3 bases at J, with 10 bases between the two ends. The CDR3 sequence is CASSKEAANEKLFF. CDR3 DNA: TGTGCCAGCAGCAAAGAGGCAGCTAATGAAAAACTGTTTTTT.

V usage is TRBV15 and J usage is TRBJ1-2, with 7 bases matching TRBD1. CDR1 is LNHNV, CDR2 YYDKDF, per germline (reference sequence). V lost 4 bases, J lost 2 bases, and 4 bases stayed unmatched. This CDR3 is 14 amino acids long. The DNA for the CDR3 is TGTGCCACCAGCAAGGGGGCGCCGAACTATGGCTACACCTTC. As protein: CATSKGAPNYGYTF.

This clonotype was seen repeatedly, ten times or more. The chain recombines TRBV12-3 or TRBV12-4 with TRBJ2-5; 7 nucleotides align to TRBD2. The CDR3 sequence is 13 residues long. V lost 6 bases and J lost 6; bases outside the gene matches: 7. CDR3 sequence reads: CASSRRGDQTQYF. The CDR3 DNA follows: TGTGCCAGCAGCCGTCGGGGGGACCAGACCCAGTACTTC.

This clonotype was recorded at least ten times. The rearrangement links TRBV18 to TRBJ2-7; the D is unclear. Germline V gene sequence: CDR1 KGHSH, CDR2 LQKENI. Trimming cost V 2 bases and J 0 bases, with 14 bases left between them. There are 16 residues in the CDR3. The CDR3 is CASSPMPLVGSYEQYF. The CDR3 DNA follows: TGTGCCAGCTCACCAATGCCTTTGGTGGGCTCCTACGAGCAGTACTTC.

The chain carries TRBV5-1 and TRBJ1-1; 7 nucleotides match TRBD1. This CDR3 contains 14 residues. J was trimmed by 7 bases and V by 4 bases; bases with no gene match: 10. Per germline, CDR1 SGHRS and CDR2 YFSETQ. Here the CDR3 DNA reads TGCGCCAGCAGCCTAGTCCCGGGACAGTTTGAAGCTTTCTTT. The encoded protein is CASSLVPGQFEAFF.

The table lists this clonotype with many counts. This sequence joins TRBV20-1 and TRBJ1-4; the D is unclear. Germline CDR1 DFQATT, CDR2 SNEGSKA (reference sequence). Trimming removed 3 bases from V and 8 bases from J, with 13 bases in between. The CDR3 sequence is 13 residues long. CDR3 in amino acids: CSASTGVSEKLFF. The CDR3, as DNA: TGCAGTGCTAGTACCGGGGTTAGCGAAAAACTGTTTTTT.

This clonotype was picked up many times. V is TRBV11-1 and J is TRBJ2-5; 14 positions agree with TRBD2. Germline V gives CDR1 SGHAT, CDR2 FQDESV (reference sequence). There are 18 residues in the CDR3. Trimming removed 0 bases from V and 5 bases from J; junction bases left unmatched: 8. The CDR3 DNA follows: TGTGCCAGCAGCTTAGCCCTGACTAGCGGGGGGGCCAAGGAGACCCAGTACTTC. Amino acids: CASSLALTSGGAKETQYF.

In this sample, this clonotype turned up many times. J is TRBJ1-1 and V is TRBV7-9, with D possibly being TRBD1 (6 bases). CDR1 is SEHNR and CDR2 is FQNEAQ in the germline V gene (reference sequence). The V and J ends lost 10 bases and 0 bases respectively, with 15 bases between them. This CDR3 region has 14 residues. CDR3: CAKHGGQLNTEAFF. The CDR3 nucleotides are TGTGCCAAACACGGGGGGCAGCTGAACACTGAAGCTTTCTTT.